This T cell receptor beta chain comes out of a study of blood T cell repertoires in COVID-19. Overall study context: Acute and convalescent COVID-19 samples came from the United States, Italy and Spain.

Germline V gives CDR1 KGHSH, CDR2 LQKENI. The V segment lost 5 bases and the J segment 4 bases; nucleotides outside the gene matches: 9. This CDR3 region has 16 residues. Original processing notes: The assay estimated nucleated cells by amplifying reference gene primers. The repertoire was sequenced with immunoSEQ multiplex PCR; TCRdb's copy has only in-frame clones and lacks some. The DNA gave D and trimming, while V, J and clone size come from that table. The sample comprises more than 200,000 clones, 84% of which are singletons, and 4.2% rests with the top ten. This clone has more than one count but fewer than ten.

The chain couples TRBV18 to TRBJ1-2, with TRBD1 matching 11 bases. The TCR comes from a man in his 60s with acute or convalescent COVID-19. The sample comprised peripheral blood. CDR3 loop: CASSDLIGTGGYGYTF. CDR3 nucleotide sequence: TGTGCCAGCTCAGACCTTATTGGGACAGGGGGCTATGGCTACACCTTC. Variable domain in full (rest from reference TRBV18 and TRBJ1-2): NAGVMQNPRHLVRRRGQEARLRCSPMKGHSHVYWYRQLPEEGLKFMVYLQKENIIDESGMPKERFSAEFPKEGPSILRIQQVVRGDSAAYFCASSDLIGTGGYGYTFGSGTRLTVV.